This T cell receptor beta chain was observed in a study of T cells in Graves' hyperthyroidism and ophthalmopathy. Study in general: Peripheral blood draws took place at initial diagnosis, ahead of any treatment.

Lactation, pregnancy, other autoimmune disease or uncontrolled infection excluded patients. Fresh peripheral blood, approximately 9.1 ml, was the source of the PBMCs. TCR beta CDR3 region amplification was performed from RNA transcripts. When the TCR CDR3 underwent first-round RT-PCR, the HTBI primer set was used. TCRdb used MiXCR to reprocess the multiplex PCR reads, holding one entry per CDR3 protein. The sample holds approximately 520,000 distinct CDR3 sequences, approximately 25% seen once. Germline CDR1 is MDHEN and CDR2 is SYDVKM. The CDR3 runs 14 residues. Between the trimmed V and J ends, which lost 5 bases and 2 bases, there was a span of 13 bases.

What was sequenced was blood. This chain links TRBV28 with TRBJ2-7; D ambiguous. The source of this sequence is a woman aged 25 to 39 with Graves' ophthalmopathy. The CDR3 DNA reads TGTGCCAGCAGTCCCCGCAGCGCCACCTACGAGCAGTACTTC. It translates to CASSPRSATYEQYF.